The 16 T cell receptor beta chains listed next were all sequenced from one sample in a study of a mutant IDH1 vaccine in newly diagnosed glioma. Here immunoSEQ multiplex PCR was the method, and the copy in TCRdb shows in-frame clones only, minus some. Among 65,000 or so clones listed, approximately 84% were seen once. What these receptors recognize is not known. Specified time point: week 23, last vaccination. Doses of 300 ug of mutant IDH1 20-mer peptide were given with topical imiquimod. Sequencing used PBMCs, obtained from a glioma patient whose treatment included an IDH1 peptide vaccine. These receptors all come from a man aged 25-40 years with glioma.

The rearrangement uses TRBV27 and TRBJ2-3; a possible D gene is TRBD1 (5 bases). The CDR3 is 14 residues long. Trimming stripped 6 bases from V and 0 bases from J, with 10 bases between. Germline CDR1 is MNHEY and CDR2 is SMNVEV (reference sequence). CDR3 region: CASRDRPSTDTQYF. In nucleotides, the CDR3 is TGTGCCAGCAGAGACAGACCTAGCACAGATACGCAGTATTTT.

This chain joins TRBV5-6 and TRBJ1-2; D possibly corresponds to TRBD1 (5 bases). This CDR3 spans 17 amino acids. Between the trimmed V and J ends, which lost 2 bases and 4 bases, there was a span of 21 bases. Germline CDR1 reads SGHDT; CDR2 reads YYEEEE. CDR3 nucleotides: TGTGCCAGCAGCTTTTATCAGGGTTTCACCTCTCTCTATGGCTACACCTTC. Translation: CASSFYQGFTSLYGYTF. Using reference TRBV5-6 and TRBJ1-2 for the parts outside the CDR3, the full variable domain is DAGVTQSPTHLIKTRGQQVTLRCSPKSGHDTVSWYQQALGQGPQFIFQYYEEEERQRGNFPDRFSGHQFPNYSSELNVNALLLGDSALYLCASSFYQGFTSLYGYTFGSGTRLTVV.

The V and J genes are TRBV6-5 and TRBJ1-1; 11 positions match TRBD1. V was pared by 5 bases and J by 4 bases, with 6 bases of the junction left unmatched. Germline values: CDR1 MNHEY, CDR2 SVGAGI. The CDR3 is made up of 15 amino acids. CDR3 sequence (DNA): TGTGCCAGCAGTAACACCGGGACAGGGGGCACTGAAGCTTTCTTT. Amino acid sequence: CASSNTGTGGTEAFF.

The chain carries TRBV15 and TRBJ1-3, with no clear D. V was cut by 1 base and J by 6 bases, with 13 bases left in between. The CDR3 length is 15 residues. Germline CDR1 reads LNHNV; CDR2 reads YYDKDF (reference sequence). The CDR3 nucleotides read TGTGCCACCAGCAGAGCCTCGGGAGGAGAAAACACCATATATTTT. This translates into CATSRASGGENTIYF.

V gene TRBV4-1 combines with J gene TRBJ2-2, with 12 bases that match TRBD2. The CDR3 is made up of 19 amino acids. The V segment lost 0 bases and the J segment 5 bases; nucleotides outside the gene matches: 10. CDR1 is MGHRA, CDR2 YSYEKL, per germline. CDR3 amino acids: CASSQEVLPSGGATGELFF. As DNA, the CDR3 is TGCGCCAGCAGCCAAGAAGTTCTTCCTAGCGGGGGGGCAACCGGGGAGCTGTTTTTT.

The V and J genes are TRBV30 and TRBJ2-7; D is perhaps TRBD2 (7 bases). Trimming took 3 bases from V and 3 from J, leaving 15 bases between them. The CDR3 has 14 residues. The germline gives CDR1 GTSNPN, CDR2 SVGIG (reference sequence). This CDR3 is CAWSTGGGYYEQYF. The CDR3 DNA follows: TGTGCCTGGAGCACGGGCGGGGGCTACTACGAGCAGTACTTC.

This clone came up once. The chain links TRBV19 to TRBJ2-1; the match to TRBD2 covers 8 bases. Losses at the gene ends were 7 bases for V and 0 bases for J; bases not matched to a gene: 8. Germline loops: CDR1 LNHDA, CDR2 SQIVND (reference sequence). There are 16 residues in the CDR3. CDR3 nucleotide sequence: TGTGCCAGTACCGCGACTAGCGCGATCTCCTACAATGAGCAGTTCTTC. Its translation: CASTATSAISYNEQFF.

This clone was picked up a small number of times. V gene TRBV2 combines with J gene TRBJ1-4; D may be TRBD1 (5 bases). The germline gives CDR1 SNHLY, CDR2 FYNNEI. The CDR3 covers 13 residues. CDR3 nucleotide sequence: TGTGCTGGCGGTGGCAGGGCGGATGAAAAACTGTTTTTT. It specifies CAGGGRADEKLFF.

The chain has TRBV7-6 and TRBJ2-5; D is ambiguous. CDR1 SGHVS and CDR2 FNYEAQ come from the germline V gene. V was shortened by 5 bases and J by 5 bases, with 9 bases between the two germline ends. CDR3 length: 12 amino acids. CDR3 DNA sequence: TGTGCCAGCAGCCCCAATAGGGAGACCCAGTACTTC. Amino acids: CASSPNRETQYF.

This clone has more than one count but fewer than ten. The same CDR3 can be traced to other DNA sequences in this sample. This chain links TRBV30 with TRBJ1-5; D not certain. V dropped 2 bases and J dropped 0 bases, with 5 bases sitting between them. This CDR3 has 13 amino acids. Looked up from germline, CDR1 is GTSNPN and CDR2 is SVGIG (reference sequence). The chain's CDR3 is CAWSTDSNQPQHF. Written as DNA, the CDR3 is TGTGCCTGGAGTACTGATAGCAATCAGCCCCAGCATTTT.

CDR3 sequence (DNA): TGTGCCAGCAGCTCCCCATTGAGGGGATTTGCTGACACCATATATTTT. It codes for CASSSPLRGFADTIYF. The chain combines TRBV5-6 with TRBJ1-3, with D possibly matching TRBD1 (5 bases). Trimming pared 3 bases from V and 8 bases from J, leaving 21 bases between. The CDR3 totals 16 residues. Germline-derived CDR1 and CDR2 are SGHDT and YYEEEE.

The rearrangement joins TRBV29-1 to TRBJ2-1, with TRBD2 as a possible D gene (5 bases). The CDR3 spans 13 residues. V was clipped by 5 bases and J by 7 bases, with 15 bases between them. Germline values: CDR1 SQVTM, CDR2 ANQGSEA. The CDR3 DNA reads as TGCAGCGTTCCCAACCCCTCGGGGAATGAGCAGTTCTTC. Its protein product is CSVPNPSGNEQFF.

V and J are TRBV2 and TRBJ2-2; perhaps TRBD1 as D (6 bases). V shed 5 bases and J shed 4 bases, with 14 bases lying between them. CDR1 SNHLY and CDR2 FYNNEI come from the germline V gene. CDR3 length equals 15 residues. CDR3 in amino acids: CASSPDRFGTGELFF. The DNA for the CDR3 is TGTGCCAGCAGTCCGGACAGATTCGGCACCGGGGAGCTGTTTTTT.

This clone has only a few counts. This sequence joins TRBV5-6 and TRBJ1-1; D is perhaps TRBD1 (6 bases). The CDR3 loop spans 17 amino acids. The V and J ends lost 0 bases and 4 bases respectively, with 19 bases between them. Looked up from germline, CDR1 is SGHDT and CDR2 is YYEEEE. DNA of the CDR3: TGTGCCAGCAGCTTGGTTCGGGGGGCTTACCTCCCCACTGAAGCTTTCTTT. As protein: CASSLVRGAYLPTEAFF.

The chain is built from TRBV5-6 and TRBJ1-2; no clear D. CDR3 length: 17 residues. The V end was cut by 4 bases, the J end by 2 bases, with 21 bases between. In germline, CDR1 is SGHDT, CDR2 YYEEEE. CDR3 amino acids: CASSLRAPNRWNYGYTF. In nucleotides, the CDR3 is TGTGCCAGCAGCCTACGGGCCCCAAACCGTTGGAACTATGGCTACACCTTC.

The chain combines TRBV19 with TRBJ1-2, with TRBD1 matching over 7 bases. CDR1 and CDR2 (germline): LNHDA, SQIVND (reference sequence). The CDR3 spans 14 residues. With 10 bases clipped from V and 4 bases from J, the junction kept 12 bases outside the gene matches. The CDR3 protein is CATYRGSGPYGYTF. The CDR3 DNA reads TGTGCCACATACAGGGGTTCAGGCCCCTATGGCTACACCTTC.